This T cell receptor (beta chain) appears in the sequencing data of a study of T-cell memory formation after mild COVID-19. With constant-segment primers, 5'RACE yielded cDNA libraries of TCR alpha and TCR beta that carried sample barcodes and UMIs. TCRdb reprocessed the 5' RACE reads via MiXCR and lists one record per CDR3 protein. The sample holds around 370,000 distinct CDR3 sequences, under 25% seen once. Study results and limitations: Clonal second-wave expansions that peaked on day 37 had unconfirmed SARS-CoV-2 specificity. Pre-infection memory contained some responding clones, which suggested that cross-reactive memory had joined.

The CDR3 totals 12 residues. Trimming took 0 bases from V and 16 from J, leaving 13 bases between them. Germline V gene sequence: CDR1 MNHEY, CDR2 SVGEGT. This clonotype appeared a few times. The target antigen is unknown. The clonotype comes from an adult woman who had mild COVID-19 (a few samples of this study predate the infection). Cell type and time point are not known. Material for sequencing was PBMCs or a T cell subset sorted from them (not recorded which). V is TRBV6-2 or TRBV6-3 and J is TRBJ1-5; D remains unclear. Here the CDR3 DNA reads TGTGCCAGCAGTTACTCGAAAGGGAGGCCCCATTTT. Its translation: CASSYSKGRPHF.